This TCR beta chain was captured in a study of blood T cell repertoires in COVID-19. At the level of the study: Material from acute and convalescent COVID-19 was sourced from the United States, Italy and Spain. PBMCs, B-cell-depleted T cells, or T cells were the source of the cDNA or gDNA that made up the material.

In the original workflow: Researchers report that nucleated cell counts were estimated from reference gene primer amplification. Produced via immunoSEQ multiplex PCR; TCRdb's table is partial and in-frame only. Clonal size and the V and J genes are those of that table, whereas D and trimming came from the DNA. The table lists about 300,000 clones, about four fifths of them singletons. Germline CDR1 is SGHTA and CDR2 is FQGNSA. V was cut by 7 bases and J by 2 bases, with 17 bases left in between. CDR3 size: 16 residues. The sequenced sample was peripheral blood. The chain has TRBV7-2 and TRBJ2-2, with D perhaps matching TRBD2 (5 bases). This sequence originates from a woman aged 50 to 60 who had recovered from COVID-19. The CDR3 coding sequence is TGTGCCAGCACCTATGATGGTAGCGTAAACACCGGGGAGCTGTTTTTT. Encoded protein: CASTYDGSVNTGELFF.